The clone carrying this T cell receptor (beta chain) came up many times. Antigen specificity is unknown. The sample originates from a study of early T cells in non-severe SARS-CoV-2 infection. General study points: Comparison of clonotypes with VDJdb favored anti-spike CD8 responses while missing private and CD4 specificities.

Unique molecular identifier tags were affixed to discrete cDNA molecules. TCRdb used MiXCR to reprocess the 5' RACE reads, holding one entry per CDR3 protein. Found here are tens of thousands of distinct CDR3 sequences, under 15% of them singletons; the top ten hold 10%. CDR1 MGHRA and CDR2 YSYEKL come from the germline V gene. The CDR3 contains 15 residues. Deletions cut 0 bases from V and 5 bases from J, with 10 bases between. This clonotype was sampled from an adult who was a healthcare worker with PCR-confirmed SARS-CoV-2 infection or an uninfected control (not recorded which). Sample: whole blood, taken at baseline. V and J are TRBV4-1 and TRBJ2-2, with D possibly TRBD2 on 6 matching bases. CDR3 protein: CASSQDSAGTGELFF. Here the CDR3 DNA reads TGCGCCAGCAGCCAAGATTCCGCGGGAACCGGGGAGCTGTTTTTT.